Only one count was recorded for the clone carrying this T cell receptor (beta chain). Its antigen remains unidentified. This record belongs to a study of cytomegalovirus exposure and HLA in healthy donors. General study results and limits: The tendency of first-cohort TCR clusters to co-occur in the 110 or so validation repertoires emerged from a later analysis. In vitro, three CMV-associated chains proved specific for CMV antigens. The dataset shows that most TCR sequences were rare, while some public TCRs occurred in many donors.

Measured with immunoSEQ multiplex PCR; TCRdb has only the in-frame clones, and not every one. The data hold about 330,000 clones, with 70% to 90% observed a single time. Per the germline V gene, CDR1 is SGDLS and CDR2 is YYNGEE. The CDR3 is 18 amino acids. V gave up 4 bases and J gave up 1 base, with 20 bases separating them. The source material was PBMCs. The rearrangement joins TRBV9 to TRBJ2-2; tentatively, D is TRBD2 (6 bases). This sequence originates from a woman younger than 35 in good health and CMV-seronegative. CDR3 sequence reads: CASSSRGGEGGNTGELFF. The CDR3 region has the DNA TGTGCCAGCAGCTCCCGGGGCGGGGAAGGAGGGAACACCGGGGAGCTGTTTTTT.